This T cell receptor (beta chain) was identified in a study of metastatic and nonmetastatic thyroid tumors (dated by TCRdb to 2018 to 2020). Regarding the research as a whole: Repertoires from peripheral blood and from tumor or nodule tissue samples of malignant and benign thyroid patients were compared.

V is reduced by 0 bases and J by 4 bases, leaving a spacing of 13 bases between them. Taken from cysteine to phenylalanine, the CDR3 has 15 residues. Of the read, only the CDR3 DNA is kept; its 45 bases are in frame from base 1. CDR1 and CDR2, looked up from the germline V gene, are SGDLS and YYNGEE. Study-wide findings and limitations: In both blood and tumor samples, TCR beta diversity was reported to be significantly higher in malignant tumors than in benign nodules.

The library was produced with PCR. TCRdb records Illumina HiSeq 4000 as the sequencer. High-throughput sequencing was used to profile the TCR beta-chain CDR3 region of every patient. Under the source paper's analysis protocol: The researchers built a classifier to tell apart papillary thyroid cancer patients with distant metastasis, based on CDR3 differences among clinicopathological groups. To measure repertoire diversity the researchers used the Shannon index, while the Morisita-Horn index served to gauge how similar the tumor and blood repertoires were. Starting from the raw public reads, TCRdb applied fastp trimming at Q25, assembled clones with MiXCR and retained in-frame beta chains. V and J calls and clone size were set by TCRdb, not the authors. The sample records some 18,000 clones, 37% of which are singletons. Clones ranked in the top ten supply about 25% of the sample. No treatment had been received by any patient before thyroid surgery. Patient clinical samples collected from 2012 to 2018 were retrospectively analysed using T-cell receptor beta sequencing.

Remarks on this clone: Its binding antigen is unknown. Base qualities are not at hand, and no much larger clone is one base apart.

This chain joins TRBV9 to TRBJ1-1, and perhaps TRBD1 as D gene, on 5 matching bases. This receptor was taken from a female donor with papillary thyroid cancer or a benign thyroid nodule (not recorded which). Some clones in this sample may be carry-over from other donors' samples. The specimen was tumor tissue. The DNA sequence reads TGTGCCAGCAGCGTAGTGCTCAGGGCGAGCACTGAAGCTTTCTTT. Its product reads: CASSVVLRASTEAFF.